This T cell receptor (beta chain) was recorded in a study of Tregs in tolerant kidney transplant recipients. With respect to this clone: Antigen specificity is unknown.

The assay was immunoSEQ multiplex PCR, and TCRdb's table has in-frame clones only and misses some. The sample records about 68,000 clones, roughly 89% being singletons. The germline V gene has CDR1 LGHNA and CDR2 YNFKEQ. The length of the CDR3 is 13 residues. The V end was cut by 0 bases, the J end by 5 bases, with 6 bases between. Findings and caveats of the study: Biological reproducibility was not directly addressed, but technical replication error appeared minimal. Validation in larger populations is needed because few patients were studied. Expanding Tregs on activated donor B cells appeared to best identify donor-specific TCRbeta clones.

CD4+CD25+CD127- Tregs, CD4+CD25- non-Tregs, CD4 and CD8 cells were sorted. The specimen was CD4+ T cells from blood. This clonotype was obtained from a human donor in good health. The chain has TRBV4-2 and TRBJ2-3; D unclear. DNA for the CDR3: TGTGCCAGCAGCCAAGAGGTGGTAGATACGCAGTATTTT. The encoded protein is CASSQEVVDTQYF.